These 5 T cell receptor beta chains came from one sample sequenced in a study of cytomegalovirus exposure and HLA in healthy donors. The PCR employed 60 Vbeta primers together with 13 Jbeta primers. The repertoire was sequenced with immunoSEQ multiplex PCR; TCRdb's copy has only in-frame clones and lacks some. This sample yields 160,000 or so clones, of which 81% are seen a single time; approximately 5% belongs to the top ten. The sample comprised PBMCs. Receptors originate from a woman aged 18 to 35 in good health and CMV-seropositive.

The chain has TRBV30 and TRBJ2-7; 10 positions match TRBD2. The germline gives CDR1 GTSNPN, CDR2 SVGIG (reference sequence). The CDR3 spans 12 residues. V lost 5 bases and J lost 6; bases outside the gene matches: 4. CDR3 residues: CAWGSGGPEQYF. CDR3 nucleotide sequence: TGTGCCTGGGGTAGCGGGGGGCCCGAGCAGTACTTC.

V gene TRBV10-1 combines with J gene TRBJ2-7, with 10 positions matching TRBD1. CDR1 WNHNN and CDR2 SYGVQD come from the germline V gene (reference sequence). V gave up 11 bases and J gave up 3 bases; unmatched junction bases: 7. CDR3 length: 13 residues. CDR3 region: CAQGRDRGYEQYF. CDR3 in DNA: TGCGCCCAGGGCCGGGACAGGGGCTACGAGCAGTACTTC.

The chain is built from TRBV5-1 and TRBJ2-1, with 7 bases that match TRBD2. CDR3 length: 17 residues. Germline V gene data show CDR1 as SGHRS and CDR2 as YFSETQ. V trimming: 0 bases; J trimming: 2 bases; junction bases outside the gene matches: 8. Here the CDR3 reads CASSLAIGEGPYNEQFF. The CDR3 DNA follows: TGCGCCAGCAGCTTGGCCATTGGGGAGGGTCCCTACAATGAGCAGTTCTTC.

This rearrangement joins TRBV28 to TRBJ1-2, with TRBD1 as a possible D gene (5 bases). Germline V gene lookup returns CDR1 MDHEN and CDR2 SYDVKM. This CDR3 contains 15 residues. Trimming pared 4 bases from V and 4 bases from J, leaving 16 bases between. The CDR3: CASSSGGVMRYGYTF. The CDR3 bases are TGTGCCAGCAGTTCCGGGGGAGTGATGCGCTATGGCTACACCTTC.

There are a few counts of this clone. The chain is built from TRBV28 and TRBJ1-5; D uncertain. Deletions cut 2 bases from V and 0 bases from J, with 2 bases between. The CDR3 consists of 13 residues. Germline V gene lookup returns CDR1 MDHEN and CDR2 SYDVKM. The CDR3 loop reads CASSLLSNQPQHF. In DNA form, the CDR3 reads TGTGCCAGCAGTTTACTTAGCAATCAGCCCCAGCATTTT.